This note documents a single T cell receptor beta chain sequence. The data originate from a study of blood T cell repertoires in COVID-19. Sequencing was performed with immunoSEQ multiplex PCR; in TCRdb, only in-frame clones are kept and a portion is missing. The table has about 120,000 clones, around 86% seen once. This TCR was sampled from a middle-aged man with acute or convalescent COVID-19. The sample consisted of peripheral blood.

CDR3 amino acids: CASSLRAGNTIYF. CDR3 in DNA: TGTGCCAGCAGCCTAAGAGCCGGAAACACCATATATTTT. The J gene is TRBJ1-3, the V gene TRBV12-3 or TRBV12-4; no clear D. This CDR3 is built from 13 residues. Trimming left V 6 bases short and J 4 bases short, with 10 bases between.